The 3 T cell receptor beta chains below come from one sample, sequenced in a study of T cell responses to AZD1222 COVID-19 vaccine. Sequencing used immunoSEQ multiplex PCR; TCRdb keeps in-frame clones, though not all of them. The sample holds 150,000 to 200,000 clones; over 80% are singletons and the top ten take 8% to 13%. This sample comprised peripheral blood, obtained on day 0 of AZD1222 vaccination. These TCRs come from an adult in good health.

V gene TRBV4-1 combines with J gene TRBJ1-1; the match to TRBD1 covers 7 bases. Germline CDR1 and CDR2: MGHRA and YSYEKL. There are 15 residues in the CDR3. J was trimmed by 5 bases and V by 3 bases; bases with no gene match: 9. The CDR3 region is CASSQAGGGRTEAFF. As DNA, the CDR3 is TGCGCCAGCAGCCAGGCAGGGGGAGGACGGACTGAAGCTTTCTTT.

The rearrangement uses TRBV4-3 and TRBJ1-2, with a weak D call TRBD1 (6 bases). Trimming took off 3 bases at V and 5 bases at J, with 19 bases between the two ends. The CDR3 is 16 amino acids. Germline lookup yields CDR1 LGHNA and CDR2 YSLEER. In DNA, the CDR3 is TGCGCCAGCAGCCAGGCCTTTACAGGGTATGGGTATGGCTACACCTTC. It codes for CASSQAFTGYGYGYTF.

The chain uses TRBV18 and TRBJ1-5, with 11 nucleotides matching TRBD1. CDR3 length: 15 residues. The junction had 5 bases not matched to a gene; V was cut back by 5 bases and J by 5 bases. Germline CDR1 reads KGHSH; CDR2 reads LQKENI. CDR3 in DNA: TGTGCCAGCTCATACGGACAGGGGGCCCATCAGCCCCAGCATTTT. Protein sequence: CASSYGQGAHQPQHF.